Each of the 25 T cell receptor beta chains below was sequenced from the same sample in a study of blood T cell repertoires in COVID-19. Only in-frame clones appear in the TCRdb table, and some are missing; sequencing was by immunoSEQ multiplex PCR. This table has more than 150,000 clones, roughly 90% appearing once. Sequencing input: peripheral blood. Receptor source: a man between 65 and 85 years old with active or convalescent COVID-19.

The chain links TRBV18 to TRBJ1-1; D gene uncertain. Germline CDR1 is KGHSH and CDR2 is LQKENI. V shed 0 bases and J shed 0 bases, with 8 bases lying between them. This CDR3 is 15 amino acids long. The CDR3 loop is CASSPPPGMNTEAFF. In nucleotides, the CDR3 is TGTGCCAGCTCACCACCCCCGGGAATGAACACTGAAGCTTTCTTT. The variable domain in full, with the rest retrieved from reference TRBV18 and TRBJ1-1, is NAGVMQNPRHLVRRRGQEARLRCSPMKGHSHVYWYRQLPEEGLKFMVYLQKENIIDESGMPKERFSAEFPKEGPSILRIQQVVRGDSAAYFCASSPPPGMNTEAFFGQGTRLTVV.

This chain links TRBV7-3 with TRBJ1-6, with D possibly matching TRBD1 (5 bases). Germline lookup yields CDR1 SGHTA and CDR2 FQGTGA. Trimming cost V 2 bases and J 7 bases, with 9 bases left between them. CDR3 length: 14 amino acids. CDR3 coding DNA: TGTGCCAGCAGCTTAGGGGAGGGGAATTCACCCCTCCACTTT. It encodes CASSLGEGNSPLHF.

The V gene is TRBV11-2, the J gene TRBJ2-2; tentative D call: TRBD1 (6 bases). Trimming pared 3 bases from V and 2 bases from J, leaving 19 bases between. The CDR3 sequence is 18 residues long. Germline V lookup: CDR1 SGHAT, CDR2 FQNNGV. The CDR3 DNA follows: TGTGCCAGCAGCTTGGTGGGCAGGGGACAAAAAAACACCGGGGAGCTGTTTTTT. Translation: CASSLVGRGQKNTGELFF.

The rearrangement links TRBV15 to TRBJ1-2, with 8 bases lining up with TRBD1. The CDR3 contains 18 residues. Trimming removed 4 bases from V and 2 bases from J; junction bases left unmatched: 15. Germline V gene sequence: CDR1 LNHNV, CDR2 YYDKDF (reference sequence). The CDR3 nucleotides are TGTGCCACCAGCACGGAATTTCCCGGGACAGGCGGCAACTATGGCTACACCTTC. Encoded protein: CATSTEFPGTGGNYGYTF.

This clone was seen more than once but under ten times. The CDR3 is CSVLKLRDIFYEQYF. The CDR3 DNA sequence: TGCAGCGTCTTAAAATTACGGGACATCTTCTACGAGCAGTACTTC. The chain combines TRBV29-1 with TRBJ2-7, with D possibly TRBD1 on 6 matching bases. Germline CDR1 SQVTM, CDR2 ANQGSEA. The CDR3 is 15 amino acids. Trimming left V 6 bases short and J 3 bases short, with 21 bases between.

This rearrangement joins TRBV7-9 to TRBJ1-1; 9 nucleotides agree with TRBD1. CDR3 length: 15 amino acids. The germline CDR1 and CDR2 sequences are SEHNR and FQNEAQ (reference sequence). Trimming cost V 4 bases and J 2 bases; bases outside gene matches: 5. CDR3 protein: CASSSSGQGNTEAFF. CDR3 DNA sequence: TGTGCCAGCAGCTCCTCGGGACAGGGAAACACTGAAGCTTTCTTT.

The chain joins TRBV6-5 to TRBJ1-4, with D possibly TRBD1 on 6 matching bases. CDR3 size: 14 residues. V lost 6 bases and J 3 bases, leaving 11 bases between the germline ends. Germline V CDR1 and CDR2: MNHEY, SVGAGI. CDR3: CASSTGTSNEKLFF. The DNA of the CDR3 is TGTGCCAGCAGCACAGGGACGTCTAATGAAAAACTGTTTTTT.

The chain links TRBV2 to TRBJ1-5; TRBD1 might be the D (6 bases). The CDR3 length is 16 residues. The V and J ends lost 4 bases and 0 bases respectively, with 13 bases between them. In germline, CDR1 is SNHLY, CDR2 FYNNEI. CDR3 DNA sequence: TGTGCCAGCAGTGCGGGCAGGGGCCCTAGCAATCAGCCCCAGCATTTT. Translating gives CASSAGRGPSNQPQHF.

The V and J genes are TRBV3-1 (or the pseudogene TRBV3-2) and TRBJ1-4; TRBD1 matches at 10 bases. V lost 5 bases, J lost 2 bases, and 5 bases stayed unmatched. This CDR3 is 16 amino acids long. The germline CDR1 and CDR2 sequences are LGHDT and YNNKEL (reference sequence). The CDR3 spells CASSKRQGATNEKLFF. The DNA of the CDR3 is TGTGCCAGCAGCAAGCGACAGGGGGCCACTAATGAAAAACTGTTTTTT.

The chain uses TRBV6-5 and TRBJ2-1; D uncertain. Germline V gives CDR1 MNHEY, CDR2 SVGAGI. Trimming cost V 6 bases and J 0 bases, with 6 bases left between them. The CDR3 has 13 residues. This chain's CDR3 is CASRSSSYNEQFF. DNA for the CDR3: TGTGCCAGCAGGTCGAGCTCCTACAATGAGCAGTTCTTC.

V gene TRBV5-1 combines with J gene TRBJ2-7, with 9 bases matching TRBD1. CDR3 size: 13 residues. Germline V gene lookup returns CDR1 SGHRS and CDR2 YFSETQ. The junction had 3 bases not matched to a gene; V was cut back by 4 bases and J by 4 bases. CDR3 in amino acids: CASSAGQGYEQYF. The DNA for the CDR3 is TGCGCCAGCAGCGCGGGACAGGGATACGAGCAGTACTTC.

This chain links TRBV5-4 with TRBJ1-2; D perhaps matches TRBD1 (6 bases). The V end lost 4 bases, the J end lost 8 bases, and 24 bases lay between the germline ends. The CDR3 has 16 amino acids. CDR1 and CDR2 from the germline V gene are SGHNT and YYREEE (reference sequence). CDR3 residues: CASSEGLRGALEGYTF. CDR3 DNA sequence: TGTGCCAGCAGCGAAGGTCTTCGGGGGGCTCTGGAAGGCTACACCTTC.

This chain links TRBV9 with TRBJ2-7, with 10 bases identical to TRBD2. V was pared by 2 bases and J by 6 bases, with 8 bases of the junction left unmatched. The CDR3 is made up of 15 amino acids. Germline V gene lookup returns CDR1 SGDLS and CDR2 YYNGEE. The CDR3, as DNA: TGTGCCAGCAGCGTCATAAGCGGGAGGGGATCCGAGCAGTACTTC. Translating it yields CASSVISGRGSEQYF.

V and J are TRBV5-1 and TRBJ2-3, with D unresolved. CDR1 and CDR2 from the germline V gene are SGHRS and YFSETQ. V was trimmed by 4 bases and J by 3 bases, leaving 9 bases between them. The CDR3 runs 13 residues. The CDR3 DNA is TGCGCCAGCAGCACGAGTCGGACAGATACGCAGTATTTT. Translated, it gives CASSTSRTDTQYF.

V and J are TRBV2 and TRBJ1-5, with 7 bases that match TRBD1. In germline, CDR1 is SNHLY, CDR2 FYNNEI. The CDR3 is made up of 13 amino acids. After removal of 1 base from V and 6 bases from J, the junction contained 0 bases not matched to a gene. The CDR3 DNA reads TGTGCCAGCAGTGAAGACAGGGGTCAGCCCCAGCATTTT. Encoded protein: CASSEDRGQPQHF. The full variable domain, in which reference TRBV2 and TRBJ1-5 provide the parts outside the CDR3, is EPEVTQTPSHQVTQMGQEVILRCVPISNHLYFYWYRQILGQKVEFLVSFYNNEISEKSEIFDDQFSVERPDGSNFTLKIRSTKLEDSAMYFCASSEDRGQPQHFGDGTRLSIL.

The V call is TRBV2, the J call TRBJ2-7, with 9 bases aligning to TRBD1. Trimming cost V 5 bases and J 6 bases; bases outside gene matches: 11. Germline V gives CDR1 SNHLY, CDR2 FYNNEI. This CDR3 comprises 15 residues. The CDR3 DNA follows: TGTGCCAGCAGTAGACCGGGACAGGGAAAGGGCGAGCAGTACTTC. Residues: CASSRPGQGKGEQYF. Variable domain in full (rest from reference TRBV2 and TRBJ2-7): EPEVTQTPSHQVTQMGQEVILRCVPISNHLYFYWYRQILGQKVEFLVSFYNNEISEKSEIFDDQFSVERPDGSNFTLKIRSTKLEDSAMYFCASSRPGQGKGEQYFGPGTRLTVT.

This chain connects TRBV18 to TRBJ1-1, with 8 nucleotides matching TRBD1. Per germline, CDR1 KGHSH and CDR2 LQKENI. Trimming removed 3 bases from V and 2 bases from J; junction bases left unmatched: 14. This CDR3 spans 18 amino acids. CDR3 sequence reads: CASSPSGGVSLENTEAFF. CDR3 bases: TGTGCCAGCTCACCCTCAGGGGGCGTTTCTCTAGAAAACACTGAAGCTTTCTTT.

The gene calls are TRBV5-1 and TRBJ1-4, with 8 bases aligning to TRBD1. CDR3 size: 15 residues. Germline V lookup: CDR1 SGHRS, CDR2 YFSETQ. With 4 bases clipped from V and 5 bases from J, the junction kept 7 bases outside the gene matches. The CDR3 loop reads CASSIYGQGNEKLFF. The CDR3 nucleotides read TGCGCCAGCAGCATCTATGGACAGGGAAATGAAAAACTGTTTTTT.

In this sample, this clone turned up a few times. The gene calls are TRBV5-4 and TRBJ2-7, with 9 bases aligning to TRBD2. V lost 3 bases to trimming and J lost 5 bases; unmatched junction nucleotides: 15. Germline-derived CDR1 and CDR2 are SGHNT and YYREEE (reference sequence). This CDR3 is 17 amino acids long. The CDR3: CASSSGTLSGSVHEQYF. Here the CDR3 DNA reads TGTGCCAGCAGCTCCGGGACGCTTAGCGGGAGTGTTCACGAGCAGTACTTC.

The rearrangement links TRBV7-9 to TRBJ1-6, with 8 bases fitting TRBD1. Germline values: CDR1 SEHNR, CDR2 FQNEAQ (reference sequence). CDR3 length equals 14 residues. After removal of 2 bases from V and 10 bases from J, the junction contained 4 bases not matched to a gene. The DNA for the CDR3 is TGTGCCAGCAGCTTAAGACAGGGGAACTCACCCCTCCACTTT. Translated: CASSLRQGNSPLHF.

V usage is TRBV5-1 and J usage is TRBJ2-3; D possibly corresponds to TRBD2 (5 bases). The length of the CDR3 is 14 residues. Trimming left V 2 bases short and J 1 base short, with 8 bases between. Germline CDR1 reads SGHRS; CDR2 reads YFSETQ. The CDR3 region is CASSFPAGTDTQYF. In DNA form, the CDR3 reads TGCGCCAGCAGCTTCCCAGCGGGCACAGATACGCAGTATTTT. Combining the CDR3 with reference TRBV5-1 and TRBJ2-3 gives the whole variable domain KAGVTQTPRYLIKTRGQQVTLSCSPISGHRSVSWYQQTPGQGLQFLFEYFSETQRNKGNFPGRFSGRQFSNSRSEMNVSTLELGDSALYLCASSFPAGTDTQYFGPGTRLTVL.

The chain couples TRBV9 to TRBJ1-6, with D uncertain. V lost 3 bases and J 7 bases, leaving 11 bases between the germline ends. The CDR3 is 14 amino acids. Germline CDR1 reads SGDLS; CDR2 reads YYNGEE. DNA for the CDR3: TGTGCCAGCAGCGGAGGGATCTCGAATTCACCCCTCCACTTT. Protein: CASSGGISNSPLHF.

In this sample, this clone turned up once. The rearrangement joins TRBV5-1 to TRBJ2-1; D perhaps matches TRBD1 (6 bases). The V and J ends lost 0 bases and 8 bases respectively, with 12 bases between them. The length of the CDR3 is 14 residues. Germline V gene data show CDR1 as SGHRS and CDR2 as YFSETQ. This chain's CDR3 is CASSLVGGKDEQFF. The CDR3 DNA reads TGCGCCAGCAGCTTGGTAGGGGGAAAGGATGAGCAGTTCTTC.

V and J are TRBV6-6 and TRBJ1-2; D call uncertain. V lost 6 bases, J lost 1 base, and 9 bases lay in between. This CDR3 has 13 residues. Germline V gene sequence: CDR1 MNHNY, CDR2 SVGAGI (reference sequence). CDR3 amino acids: CASRPGVNYGYTF. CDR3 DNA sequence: TGTGCCAGCAGGCCCGGGGTTAACTATGGCTACACCTTC.

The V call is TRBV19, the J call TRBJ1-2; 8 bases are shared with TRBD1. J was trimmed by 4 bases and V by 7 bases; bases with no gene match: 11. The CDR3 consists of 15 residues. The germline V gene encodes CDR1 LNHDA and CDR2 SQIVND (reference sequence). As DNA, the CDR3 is TGTGCCAGTACAAATCACCAGGGGGCTGGCTATGGCTACACCTTC. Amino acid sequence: CASTNHQGAGYGYTF.